This TCR beta chain derives from a study of blood T cells in healthy people across ages. Study conclusions and caveats: Among T cells, TCR beta diversity per million cells dropped roughly linearly as age rose.

Investigators took around 10 milliliters of peripheral blood from every donor. This clonotype was seen ten or more times. Its antigen is unidentified. A second PCR of about 7 to 12 cycles used a sample-barcoded 5' primer and a J-beta primer mix. All samples gave at least 3 million CDR3-containing paired-end reads. TCRdb used MiXCR to reprocess the 5' RACE reads, holding one entry per CDR3 protein. The table lists about 590,000 distinct CDR3 sequences, about 28% of them singletons, with more than 15% in the top ten. The sequenced material came from blood. This receptor was taken from a woman older than 75 in good health.

CDR3 residues: CASTPRSDRPHEQYF. CDR3 DNA sequence: TGTGCCAGCACCCCACGATCGGACAGGCCCCACGAGCAGTACTTC. V and J are TRBV2 and TRBJ2-7, with 7 nucleotides matching TRBD1. V dropped 7 bases and J dropped 5; count of bases not matched to a gene: 14. Germline V gene sequence: CDR1 SNHLY, CDR2 FYNNEI. The CDR3 loop spans 15 amino acids. Variable domain in full (rest from reference TRBV2 and TRBJ2-7): EPEVTQTPSHQVTQMGQEVILRCVPISNHLYFYWYRQILGQKVEFLVSFYNNEISEKSEIFDDQFSVERPDGSNFTLKIRSTKLEDSAMYFCASTPRSDRPHEQYFGPGTRLTVT.